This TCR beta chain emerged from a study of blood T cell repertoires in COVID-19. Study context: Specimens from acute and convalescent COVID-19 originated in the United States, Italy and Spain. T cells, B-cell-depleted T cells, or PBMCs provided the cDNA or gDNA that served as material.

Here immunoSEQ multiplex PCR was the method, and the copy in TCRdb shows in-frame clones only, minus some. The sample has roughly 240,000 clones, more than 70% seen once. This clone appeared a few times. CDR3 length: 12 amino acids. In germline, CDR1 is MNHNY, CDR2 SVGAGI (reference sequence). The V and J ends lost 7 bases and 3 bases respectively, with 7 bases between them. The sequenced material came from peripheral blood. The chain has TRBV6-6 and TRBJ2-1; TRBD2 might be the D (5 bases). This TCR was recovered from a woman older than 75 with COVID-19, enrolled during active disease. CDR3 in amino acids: CASKRDYNEQFF. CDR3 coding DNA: TGTGCCAGCAAGAGGGACTACAATGAGCAGTTCTTC.